Listed here are 22 T cell receptor beta chains from one sample, sequenced in a study of identical twins listed by TCRdb under 2016. Library preparation was by 5' RACE. For sequencing, an Illumina HiSeq 2000 was employed. Through fastp at Q25 and MiXCR, TCRdb rebuilt clones from the public reads, retaining in-frame beta chains. CDR3 protein duplicates are merged, each entry listing the most common genes and DNA. The sample table lists 400,000 to 650,000 distinct CDR3 sequences, 20% to 25% of them with a count of one. The ten most abundant clones make up 0.8% to 1% of the sample. These records were also assigned to another study, of T cells expressing NK-cell markers.

The sequencing input was CD4+ T cells sorted from blood. These receptors all come from a woman younger than 35 in good health.

Worth noting for this clonotype: One junction end does not reproduce the germline sequence, and a read error may be involved. CDR3 amino acids: CASSEASGQGWIF. DNA of the CDR3: TGTGCCAGCAGTGAAGCGTCCGGACAGGGATGGATTTTT. V gene TRBV6-1 combines with J gene TRBJ1-4, with TRBD1 matching 8 bases. Germline V lookup: CDR1 MNHNS, CDR2 SASEGT. This CDR3 is built from 13 residues.

The chain joins TRBV18 to TRBJ2-1, with 11 bases aligning to TRBD2. Germline values: CDR1 KGHSH, CDR2 LQKENI. There are 15 residues in the CDR3. V was pared by 4 bases and J by 9 bases, with 8 bases of the junction left unmatched. CDR3 protein: CASSQTSGINGEQFF. CDR3 bases: TGTGCCAGCTCACAGACTAGCGGGATCAACGGTGAGCAGTTCTTC. Complete variable domain (other parts from reference TRBV18 and TRBJ2-1): NAGVMQNPRHLVRRRGQEARLRCSPMKGHSHVYWYRQLPEEGLKFMVYLQKENIIDESGMPKERFSAEFPKEGPSILRIQQVVRGDSAAYFCASSQTSGINGEQFFGPGTRLTVL.

This chain joins TRBV6-2 or TRBV6-3 and TRBJ2-1, with 10 bases fitting TRBD2. This CDR3 is 16 amino acids long. The J segment lost 6 bases and the V segment lost 5 bases, leaving 10 bases of the junction unmatched. Germline CDR1 MNHEY, CDR2 SVGEGT. The CDR3 protein is CASSRVRTSGFNEQFF. The DNA of the CDR3 is TGTGCCAGCAGTAGGGTTAGGACTAGCGGATTCAATGAGCAGTTCTTC.

The V call is TRBV29-1, the J call TRBJ1-3, with TRBD1 matching 8 bases. With V trimmed by 3 bases and J by 8 bases, 9 bases remained unmatched. The CDR3 has 14 residues. The germline gives CDR1 SQVTM, CDR2 ANQGSEA. The CDR3 DNA follows: TGCAGCGTTGATTACAGGGGGATCGAAGACACCATATATTTT. It codes for CSVDYRGIEDTIYF.

The chain has TRBV20-1 and TRBJ2-7; 13 bases map to TRBD2. CDR3 size: 17 residues. V was pared by 5 bases and J by 5 bases, with 15 bases of the junction left unmatched. Germline CDR1 and CDR2: DFQATT and SNEGSKA (reference sequence). The CDR3 sequence: CSASTQLAGGRRNEQYF. In nucleotides, the CDR3 is TGCAGTGCTTCAACGCAACTAGCGGGAGGGCGACGGAACGAGCAGTACTTC.

The chain recombines TRBV20-1 with TRBJ2-2; 14 bases agree with TRBD2. V was pared by 6 bases and J by 6 bases, with 6 bases of the junction left unmatched. The CDR3 covers 15 residues. Germline CDR1 and CDR2: DFQATT and SNEGSKA (reference sequence). In DNA, the CDR3 is TGCAGTGCCACGGGACTAGCGGGAGCATCCGGGGAGCTGTTTTTT. Protein product: CSATGLAGASGELFF.

The V call is TRBV6-2 or TRBV6-3, the J call TRBJ2-3, with D possibly being TRBD2 (5 bases). CDR1 is MNHEY and CDR2 is SVGEGT in the germline V gene. The CDR3 runs to 14 residues. V lost 10 bases and J 1 base, leaving 15 bases between the germline ends. CDR3 bases: TGTGCCATCAGAACTAGGGTTGGCACAGATACGCAGTATTTT. This translates into CAIRTRVGTDTQYF.

The chain combines TRBV20-1 with TRBJ1-3, with 8 bases identical to TRBD1. The CDR3 covers 15 residues. Germline CDR1 reads DFQATT; CDR2 reads SNEGSKA (reference sequence). Trimming at V came to 3 bases and at J to 6 bases, leaving 10 bases not matched to a gene. CDR3 region: CSASSAGGDSNTIYF. The CDR3 bases are TGCAGTGCTAGCTCGGCAGGGGGCGATTCAAACACCATATATTTT.

This clonotype was observed a handful of times. The V gene is TRBV6-5, the J gene TRBJ2-1; 7 positions match TRBD2. The CDR3 contains 14 residues. From germline, CDR1 is MNHEY and CDR2 SVGAGI. Germline trimming cut 3 bases from V and 6 bases from J; bases unmatched to any gene: 5. CDR3: CASSYGGGVNEQFF. Here the CDR3 DNA reads TGTGCCAGCAGTTATGGTGGGGGGGTCAATGAGCAGTTCTTC.

V is TRBV25-1 and J is TRBJ2-1; 9 bases match TRBD2. V was pared by 6 bases and J by 6 bases, with 9 bases of the junction left unmatched. CDR1 and CDR2 from the germline V gene are MGHDK and SYGVNS. CDR3 length equals 15 residues. CDR3: CASRGSGRLRNEQFF. In DNA form, the CDR3 reads TGTGCCAGCAGGGGAAGCGGGAGGTTACGCAATGAGCAGTTCTTC.

There are many counts of this clonotype. The V call is TRBV6-2 or TRBV6-3, the J call TRBJ1-2; D unclear. The V and J ends lost 4 bases and 2 bases respectively, with 11 bases between them. CDR1 MNHEY and CDR2 SVGEGT come from the germline V gene. The CDR3 is 14 residues long. The CDR3 is CASSFRRPNYGYTF. CDR3 coding DNA: TGTGCCAGCAGTTTTCGACGGCCCAACTATGGCTACACCTTC.

This clonotype appeared a few times. This chain connects TRBV4-2 to TRBJ2-1; possibly TRBD2 for D (6 bases). The CDR3 contains 15 residues. CDR1 and CDR2 (germline): LGHNA, YNFKEQ. The germline V and J ends were trimmed by 2 bases and 8 bases, with 16 bases remaining between them. CDR3 sequence: CASSQRSFGGDEQFF. The DNA of the CDR3 is TGTGCCAGCAGCCAACGATCTTTCGGGGGAGATGAGCAGTTCTTC.

Only a few counts were recorded for this clonotype. V is TRBV11-2 and J is TRBJ2-5; 7 positions match TRBD1. The CDR3 has 13 residues. CDR1 is SGHAT and CDR2 is FQNNGV in the germline V gene. J was trimmed by 5 bases and V by 3 bases; bases with no gene match: 3. CDR3 region: CASSFPQGETQYF. CDR3 sequence (DNA): TGTGCCAGCAGCTTCCCACAGGGGGAGACCCAGTACTTC.

The sample holds a few counts of this clonotype. The V and J genes are TRBV7-2 and TRBJ2-1; D might be TRBD1 or TRBD2, each matching 6 bases. CDR3 size: 15 residues. Germline CDR1 and CDR2: SGHTA and FQGNSA. Between the trimmed V and J ends, which lost 5 bases and 7 bases, there was a span of 18 bases. CDR3 coding DNA: TGTGCCAGCAGCCCGGGTGGGGGGCGCAGTAATGAGCAGTTCTTC. This translates into CASSPGGGRSNEQFF.

This clonotype was observed a handful of times. The genes are TRBV24-1 and TRBJ2-1; maybe TRBD2 (5 bases). The CDR3 totals 15 residues. Germline V gene sequence: CDR1 KGHDR, CDR2 SFDVKD. Trimming took off 2 bases at V and 3 bases at J, with 10 bases between the two ends. The CDR3 sequence is CATSDSAGNYNEQFF. The CDR3 region has the DNA TGTGCCACCAGTGATTCGGCCGGGAACTACAATGAGCAGTTCTTC.

The table lists this clonotype with a few counts. The chain employs TRBV12-5 and TRBJ2-5; D possibly matches TRBD1 or TRBD2 (5 bases each). The CDR3 length is 16 residues. Trimming pared 1 base from V and 4 bases from J, leaving 16 bases between. Germline-derived CDR1 and CDR2 are LGHNT and FRNRAP. CDR3: CASGLGTSRVAETQYF. DNA for the CDR3: TGTGCTAGTGGTTTGGGGACTTCCAGGGTGGCAGAGACCCAGTACTTC. Supplemented by reference TRBV12-5 and TRBJ2-5, the full variable domain reads DARVTQTPRHKVTEMGQEVTMRCQPILGHNTVFWYRQTMMQGLELLAYFRNRAPLDDSGMPKDRFSAEMPDATLATLKIQPSEPRDSAVYFCASGLGTSRVAETQYFGPGTRLLVL.

J is TRBJ2-7 and V is TRBV9; D is unclear. The CDR3 loop spans 16 amino acids. V dropped 2 bases and J dropped 3 bases, with 18 bases sitting between them. Germline V gene lookup returns CDR1 SGDLS and CDR2 YYNGEE. The DNA for the CDR3 is TGTGCCAGCAGCGTTGGGGATTATCCCGACCTCTACGAGCAGTACTTC. Its protein product is CASSVGDYPDLYEQYF.

V gene TRBV12-3 or TRBV12-4 combines with J gene TRBJ1-2; no definite D call. The CDR3 sequence is 13 residues long. The V gene lost 5 bases and the J gene lost 2 bases, with 9 bases spanning the gap. The CDR3 coding sequence is TGTGCCAGCAGTCTCCCGATGAACTATGGCTACACCTTC. It specifies CASSLPMNYGYTF.

With respect to this clonotype: No conserved phenylalanine or tryptophan is present at the end of the CDR3, so a read error is the likely explanation. The J gene is TRBJ2-3, the V gene TRBV12-3 or TRBV12-4; tentatively, D is TRBD2 (5 bases). Between the trimmed V and J ends, which lost 3 bases and 5 bases, there was a span of 15 bases. This CDR3 is 15 amino acids long. This CDR3 reads CASSLGQRRGDTQYL. CDR3 coding DNA: TGTGCCAGCAGTTTGGGTCAGCGGAGAGGAGATACGCAGTATCTT.

The J gene is TRBJ2-7, the V gene TRBV6-1, with 9 bases that match TRBD2. This CDR3 is 15 amino acids long. The V and J ends lost 2 bases and 7 bases, in that order; junction bases with no gene match: 9. The V gene's germline CDR1 is MNHNS and CDR2 SASEGT. In DNA form, the CDR3 reads TGTGCCAGCAGTGAAACCGGGACTAGCCCTCCGGAGCAGTACTTC. Translation: CASSETGTSPPEQYF.

This sequence joins TRBV29-1 and TRBJ2-5; the match to TRBD1 covers 11 bases. Trimming took 7 bases from V and 9 from J; bases not matched to a gene: 4. The germline V gene encodes CDR1 SQVTM and CDR2 ANQGSEA. This CDR3 comprises 11 residues. The CDR3 DNA reads as TGCAGCGCAGGACAGGGGGCGGCCCAGTACTTC. Protein sequence: CSAGQGAAQYF.

This clonotype was found a few times. The chain joins TRBV7-8 to TRBJ2-7; D remains unclear. Germline V CDR1 and CDR2: SGHVS, FQNEAQ. V was shortened by 0 bases and J by 3 bases, with 12 bases between the two germline ends. The CDR3 covers 15 residues. The CDR3 nucleotides are TGTGCCAGCAGCTTAGCCTACGTCAGACGCTACGAGCAGTACTTC. Protein sequence: CASSLAYVRRYEQYF.